The 16 T cell receptor beta chains given below trace back to one sample, sequenced in a study of CD8 T cells in Susac syndrome. Random-hexamer reverse transcription was applied to roughly 0.5 to 1 ug RNA. Each CDR3 protein gets one entry after TCRdb re-called the immunoSEQ multiplex PCR reads with MiXCR. The sample has roughly 150,000 distinct CDR3 sequences, 85% to 95% seen once. Sequencing was carried out using CD4+ T cells from PBMCs. The source is a human donor with Susac syndrome.

The rearrangement uses TRBV3-1 and TRBJ2-5; 7 bases match TRBD2. CDR3 length equals 15 residues. The V gene end was trimmed by 6 bases and the J gene end by 5 bases; junction bases not matched to a gene: 12. CDR1 and CDR2 (germline): LGHDT, YNNKEL (reference sequence). The CDR3 sequence is CASRLGGGTSETQYF. The CDR3 coding sequence is TGTGCCAGCAGACTAGGCGGGGGTACCAGTGAGACCCAGTACTTC.

The chain uses TRBV7-2 and TRBJ2-2; D remains unclear. The CDR3 spans 13 residues. Germline CDR1 reads SGHTA; CDR2 reads FQGNSA. The V end was cut by 4 bases, the J end by 5 bases, with 8 bases between. The DNA for the CDR3 is TGTGCCAGCAGCTATGCCGTAACCGGGGAGCTGTTTTTT. Translated: CASSYAVTGELFF.

The chain joins TRBV12-3 or TRBV12-4 to TRBJ1-1; no clear D. The CDR3 has 14 residues. The ends were cut back, 4 bases at V and 7 bases at J, with 16 bases in the middle. In DNA, the CDR3 is TGTGCCAGCAGTTATCAGCGAAAAGGAGGTGAAGCTTTCTTT. Its translation is CASSYQRKGGEAFF.

This sequence joins TRBV4-2 and TRBJ2-7, with D possibly being TRBD2 (7 bases). This CDR3 contains 15 residues. Germline CDR1 is LGHNA and CDR2 is YNFKEQ. Trimming pared 4 bases from V and 3 bases from J, leaving 16 bases between. For the CDR3, the DNA is TGTGCCAGCAGCCTTGAAGGGGGGGAAATCTACGAGCAGTACTTC. Amino acids: CASSLEGGEIYEQYF.

The rearrangement joins TRBV20-1 to TRBJ2-3, with a possible D match to TRBD2 (6 bases). The CDR3 runs to 15 residues. V lost 3 bases and J lost 1, with 14 bases in between. Germline CDR1 is DFQATT and CDR2 is SNEGSKA (reference sequence). The CDR3 spells CSASFRASGTDTQYF. CDR3 nucleotides: TGCAGTGCTAGTTTCCGGGCTAGCGGCACAGATACGCAGTATTTT.

The chain employs TRBV20-1 and TRBJ1-6, with 7 bases that match TRBD1. Germline CDR1 reads DFQATT; CDR2 reads SNEGSKA (reference sequence). The CDR3 is made up of 15 amino acids. Trimming at V came to 4 bases and at J to 6 bases, leaving 9 bases not matched to a gene. The CDR3 DNA reads TGCAGTGCTAAGCGCCCGGGACAGACTAATTCACCCCTCCACTTT. Translation: CSAKRPGQTNSPLHF.

The genes are TRBV5-1 and TRBJ1-1; TRBD1 matches at 9 bases. Unmatched junction bases numbered 11, after V lost 4 bases and J lost 10 bases. This CDR3 is 14 amino acids long. The germline gives CDR1 SGHRS, CDR2 YFSETQ. Here the CDR3 reads CASSPSRDRERAFF. CDR3 nucleotides: TGCGCCAGCAGCCCGTCCCGGGACAGGGAACGAGCTTTCTTT.

V usage is TRBV5-1 and J usage is TRBJ1-5; D is ambiguous. V was cut by 8 bases and J by 6 bases, with 21 bases left in between. In germline, CDR1 is SGHRS, CDR2 YFSETQ. The CDR3 totals 15 residues. This CDR3 reads CASSKEGLQGQPQHF. CDR3 DNA sequence: TGCGCCAGTTCGAAAGAAGGGTTACAAGGTCAGCCCCAGCATTTT.

The V call is TRBV3-1, the J call TRBJ1-6; D not certain. Per germline, CDR1 LGHDT and CDR2 YNNKEL (reference sequence). The CDR3 has 15 amino acids. V dropped 5 bases and J dropped 6 bases, with 14 bases sitting between them. The CDR3 DNA reads TGTGCCAGCAGCAGTGCGGGAGGTCGTAATTCACCCCTCCACTTT. Translation: CASSSAGGRNSPLHF.

V and J are TRBV19 and TRBJ1-1, with 7 bases aligning to TRBD1. This CDR3 is built from 13 residues. Germline CDR1 LNHDA, CDR2 SQIVND (reference sequence). J was trimmed by 3 bases and V by 5 bases; bases with no gene match: 3. The DNA for the CDR3 is TGTGCCAGTAGTTTCACAGGGGACACTGAAGCTTTCTTT. The encoded protein is CASSFTGDTEAFF.

V and J are TRBV10-3 and TRBJ2-5; the D gene is possibly TRBD1 (5 bases). Germline CDR1 and CDR2: ENHRY and SYGVKD. CDR3 size: 14 residues. V was trimmed by 9 bases and J by 0 bases, leaving 14 bases between them. CDR3 in DNA: TGTGCCATAAGCCCGACAGAGAACCAAGAGACCCAGTACTTC. Encoded protein: CAISPTENQETQYF.

The rearrangement uses TRBV7-9 and TRBJ1-1; tentative D call: TRBD1 (6 bases). With 5 bases removed from V and 7 bases from J, the gap between germline ends came to 11 bases. Germline V gene sequence: CDR1 SEHNR, CDR2 FQNEAQ (reference sequence). This CDR3 has 12 residues. The CDR3, as DNA: TGTGCCAGCAGCCCTACGGGACATGAAGCTTTCTTT. It yields the protein CASSPTGHEAFF.

This chain's CDR3 is CASSYHLRETQYF. The CDR3 bases are TGTGCCAGCAGTTACCACCTCAGAGAGACCCAGTACTTC. This rearrangement joins TRBV6-6 to TRBJ2-5, with D unclear. Trimming removed 2 bases from V and 4 bases from J, with 8 bases in between. This CDR3 spans 13 amino acids. Germline V gene data show CDR1 as MNHNY and CDR2 as SVGAGI (reference sequence).

V gene TRBV9 combines with J gene TRBJ2-5, with 9 bases aligning to TRBD1. CDR3 size: 14 residues. V was pared by 4 bases and J by 3 bases, with 4 bases of the junction left unmatched. Germline V gene data show CDR1 as SGDLS and CDR2 as YYNGEE. CDR3 loop: CASSLDRGKETQYF. CDR3 in DNA: TGTGCCAGCAGCCTCGACAGGGGGAAAGAGACCCAGTACTTC.

The chain joins TRBV4-1 to TRBJ2-1; maybe TRBD2 (7 bases). The CDR3 is made up of 17 amino acids. V was cut by 4 bases and J by 4 bases, with 20 bases left in between. Germline CDR1 is MGHRA and CDR2 is YSYEKL. Written as DNA, the CDR3 is TGCGCCAGCAGCCCCGAAGGGGGGGCCTCTCGTTACAATGAGCAGTTCTTC. Its protein is CASSPEGGASRYNEQFF.

This chain uses TRBV29-1 with TRBJ1-6, with D unresolved. Trimming took 5 bases from V and 6 from J, leaving 11 bases between them. Germline V gives CDR1 SQVTM, CDR2 ANQGSEA. The CDR3 has 13 residues. The CDR3, as DNA: TGCAGCGTTCAACAGACGTTTAATTCACCCCTCCACTTT. It is translated as CSVQQTFNSPLHF.